These T cell receptor beta chains were read from a single sample in a study of blood T cell repertoires in COVID-19. Assay used: immunoSEQ multiplex PCR; TCRdb lists only in-frame clones, some missing. The repertoire holds more than 85,000 clones, approximately 82% seen once, with about 20% in the top ten. Sequences were obtained from peripheral blood. Every receptor here comes from a woman aged 55-70 years with acute or convalescent COVID-19. Both conserved end residues are trimmed from each CDR3.

ASTKDRGISQPQH,13,TRBV6-6
ASSQGTGDNQPQH,13,TRBV3-1/TRBV3-2
ASSSAPSGRRMETQY,15,TRBV5-1
ASSSAQGFGNTIY,13,TRBV27
ASTPGLAGGRTQY,13,TRBV7-9
ASRGLAGAQTQY,12,TRBV6-5
ASSPRDRGAYEQF,13,TRBV3-1/TRBV3-2
ASSEAGGGGSYEQY,14,TRBV6-1
SVEVWDSSYNEQF,13,TRBV29-1
ASSISLRPGQETQY,14,TRBV2
ASSWTSGLTDTQY,13,TRBV10-1
ASSPGSSRLGEQY,13,TRBV18
ASSASGKPAIEAF,13,TRBV5-1
ASKRQAYGANVLT,13,TRBV19
ASSQDLRGLGETQY,14,TRBV4-3
ASSLGLAGVGEQY,13,TRBV7-2
AISEKGMDGYT,11,TRBV10-3
ASSRTGTGNYGYT,13,TRBV7-3
ASSLTGTGSQPQH,13,TRBV3-1/TRBV3-2
ASSPYTNEQF,10,TRBV7-2
ASSYIGVDGELF,12,TRBV6-2/TRBV6-3
ASSTPGGSTEAF,12,TRBV28
ASSQGTGGTNGYT,13,TRBV3-1/TRBV3-2
ASSLQGREQETQY,13,TRBV2
ASSFLDRDNEQF,12,TRBV28
ASSPRAGGLLADTQY,15,TRBV18
ASSLDINGELF,11,TRBV5-1
ASSKGGGALTCGYT,14,TRBV21-1
ASSEALRRTQETQY,14,TRBV6-1
ASTPEFNTEAF,11,TRBV19
ASRLTGAPGNTIY,13,TRBV6-5
AISESMVGDRSYEQY,15,TRBV10-3
ASSLPTGQTGELF,13,TRBV28
ASSFLAGGSYNEQF,14,TRBV5-1
ASSFNGGGRHNEQF,14,TRBV13
ASSGRTGGEGNTIY,14,TRBV27
ASSLAGGYNEQF,12,TRBV28
ASSSGSGRWDTQY,13,TRBV7-2
ASSFPDEAY,9,TRBV11-2
ASSLPGAGTYEQY,13,TRBV7-2
ASTLGGTLQETQY,13,TRBV5-1
ASTAGTSGNTIY,12,TRBV7-8
ASSPPGAGVADTQY,14,TRBV7-2
ASSLAGTTIQETQY,14,TRBV5-1
ASTSLFCNQPQH,12,TRBV21-1
ASSLRGQGLREQY,13,TRBV5-1
ASSTTGPGNTIY,12,TRBV19
ASSPQDPQPQH,11,TRBV12-3/TRBV12-4
ASSILGDKDGEQY,13,TRBV9
ASSGNHREGEKLF,13,TRBV11-2
ASSLGQGYYEQY,12,TRBV7-2
ASSLAGGAGTAYGYT,15,TRBV28